This passage covers 19 T cell receptor beta chains from one sample sequenced in a study of long-term antiretroviral therapy in people with HIV. Run at survey level, the immunoSEQ assay was version v3.0. Produced via immunoSEQ multiplex PCR; TCRdb's table is partial and in-frame only. The table records roughly 30,000 clones, 70% to 90% of them present only once. Source: unsorted PBMCs, taken 0.8 years before starting antiretroviral therapy. Source of these receptors: a man between 18 and 35 years old with HIV.

The rearrangement links TRBV19 to TRBJ2-2; 10 bases fit TRBD1. The V and J ends lost 6 bases and 3 bases, in that order; junction bases with no gene match: 10. In germline, CDR1 is LNHDA, CDR2 SQIVND (reference sequence). The CDR3 sequence is 17 residues long. The CDR3 loop reads CASSPLSGTGDTGELFF. For the CDR3, the DNA is TGTGCCAGTAGCCCTCTGAGCGGGACAGGGGACACCGGGGAGCTGTTTTTT.

This chain uses TRBV7-2 with TRBJ2-7; 9 bases fit TRBD1. The V and J ends lost 5 bases and 7 bases, in that order; junction bases with no gene match: 12. CDR3 length: 15 amino acids. Germline V gene lookup returns CDR1 SGHTA and CDR2 FQGNSA. DNA of the CDR3: TGTGCCAGCAGCCTCTCCGGGACAGGGAAAACTGAGCAGTACTTC. This encodes CASSLSGTGKTEQYF. Filled out from reference TRBV7-2 and TRBJ2-7, the complete variable domain reads GAGVSQSPSNKVTEKGKDVELRCDPISGHTALYWYRQSLGQGLEFLIYFQGNSAPDKSGLPSDRFSAERTGGSVSTLTIQRTQQEDSAVYLCASSLSGTGKTEQYFGPGTRLTVT.

In this sample, this clone turned up once. The chain joins TRBV30 to TRBJ1-5; possible D gene TRBD1, 5 bases. Germline V lookup: CDR1 GTSNPN, CDR2 SVGIG (reference sequence). Trimming removed 6 bases from V and 4 bases from J, with 16 bases in between. The CDR3 length is 14 residues. As DNA, the CDR3 is TGTGCCTGTACCGCGGGGACGGCGAATCAGCCCCAGCATTTT. This gives the protein CACTAGTANQPQHF.

The V and J genes are TRBV5-1 and TRBJ2-3; D may match TRBD1 or TRBD2 (5 bases each). Germline-derived CDR1 and CDR2 are SGHRS and YFSETQ. V shed 2 bases and J shed 5 bases, with 12 bases lying between them. The CDR3 runs to 14 residues. The CDR3 nucleotides read TGCGCCAGCAGCTTAAACGGGGCGGTAGATACGCAGTATTTT. This encodes CASSLNGAVDTQYF.

The chain uses TRBV29-1 and TRBJ2-5, with 11 bases matching TRBD2. CDR1 is SQVTM, CDR2 ANQGSEA, per germline. The J segment lost 0 bases and the V segment lost 3 bases, leaving 3 bases of the junction unmatched. There are 15 residues in the CDR3. Here the CDR3 reads CSVETSGTYQETQYF. Written as DNA, the CDR3 is TGCAGCGTTGAGACTAGCGGGACGTACCAAGAGACCCAGTACTTC.

This chain connects TRBV6-1 to TRBJ2-1; a weak D match, TRBD1 (5 bases). The CDR3 runs to 11 residues. The germline V gene encodes CDR1 MNHNS and CDR2 SASEGT. Trimming pared 10 bases from V and 10 bases from J, leaving 14 bases between. CDR3 nucleotide sequence: TGTGCCACCATCGACAGTCCCGAGCAGTTCTTC. This encodes CATIDSPEQFF.

The V gene is TRBV7-2, the J gene TRBJ2-1, with 8 bases identical to TRBD2. Trimming removed 5 bases from V and 9 bases from J; junction bases left unmatched: 12. The germline V gene has CDR1 SGHTA and CDR2 FQGNSA. The CDR3 runs to 15 residues. The CDR3 reads CASSRGLAESGEQFF. CDR3 DNA sequence: TGTGCCAGCAGCCGAGGACTAGCAGAATCGGGTGAGCAGTTCTTC.

The genes are TRBV2 and TRBJ2-2; possibly TRBD1 for D (6 bases). The CDR3 totals 15 residues. Germline values: CDR1 SNHLY, CDR2 FYNNEI. Trimming cost V 4 bases and J 3 bases, with 12 bases left between them. CDR3 amino acids: CASSVRGRDTGELFF. For the CDR3, the DNA is TGTGCCAGCAGTGTCAGGGGTCGCGACACCGGGGAGCTGTTTTTT.

The V call is TRBV6-6, the J call TRBJ2-7, with D unclear. Trimming stripped 6 bases from V and 4 bases from J, with 10 bases between. The CDR3 has 12 residues. The germline CDR1 and CDR2 sequences are MNHNY and SVGAGI (reference sequence). The CDR3, as DNA: TGTGCCAGCAGCCTACATCCGTACGAGCAGTACTTC. Protein sequence: CASSLHPYEQYF.

The rearrangement uses TRBV25-1 and TRBJ1-2, with 10 bases that match TRBD1. Germline V gene lookup returns CDR1 MGHDK and CDR2 SYGVNS. Trimming took 3 bases from V and 5 from J; bases not matched to a gene: 6. CDR3 length: 15 residues. CDR3 bases: TGTGCCAGCAGTGACAAGACAGGGGGCGCGTATGGCTACACCTTC. As protein: CASSDKTGGAYGYTF.

The chain is built from TRBV11-1 and TRBJ2-7; D gene unclear. Trimming removed 1 base from V and 4 bases from J, with 8 bases in between. The CDR3 is made up of 13 amino acids. Germline CDR1 is SGHAT and CDR2 is FQDESV (reference sequence). The CDR3 protein is CASSLGGGYEQYF. The DNA for the CDR3 is TGTGCCAGCAGCTTAGGTGGTGGTTACGAGCAGTACTTC.

In its sample, this clone was seen once. This chain joins TRBV9 and TRBJ2-2, with D unclear. The length of the CDR3 is 13 residues. The germline V gene encodes CDR1 SGDLS and CDR2 YYNGEE. V lost 0 bases and J 7 bases, leaving 7 bases between the germline ends. The CDR3 DNA follows: TGTGCCAGCAGCGTAGTCCCGGGCGGGGAGCTGTTTTTT. Its protein is CASSVVPGGELFF.

The chain has TRBV6-5 and TRBJ2-7; possible D gene TRBD2, 5 bases. The CDR3 has 15 residues. The germline CDR1 and CDR2 sequences are MNHEY and SVGAGI. Trimming cost V 2 bases and J 3 bases, with 14 bases left between them. The CDR3 is CASSYERAEHYEQYF. In nucleotides, the CDR3 is TGTGCCAGCAGTTACGAGAGGGCAGAACACTACGAGCAGTACTTC.

This clone was observed a few times. The chain recombines TRBV11-2 with TRBJ2-7; D gene ambiguous. The V and J ends lost 0 bases and 5 bases respectively, with 5 bases between them. This CDR3 has 12 amino acids. CDR1 is SGHAT and CDR2 is FQNNGV in the germline V gene. The CDR3 reads CASSLENHEQYF. The CDR3 nucleotides read TGTGCCAGCAGCTTAGAAAACCACGAGCAGTACTTC.

This clone was detected once. The chain is built from TRBV19 and TRBJ1-1, with D perhaps matching TRBD1 (6 bases). CDR1 LNHDA and CDR2 SQIVND come from the germline V gene (reference sequence). V was trimmed by 0 bases and J by 2 bases, leaving 13 bases between them. The CDR3 consists of 16 residues. The CDR3 spells CASSIDLQGINTEAFF. The CDR3 DNA sequence: TGTGCCAGTAGTATAGATCTGCAGGGGATAAACACTGAAGCTTTCTTT. Looking up the rest from reference TRBV19 and TRBJ1-1 gives the full variable domain: DGGITQSPKYLFRKEGQNVTLSCEQNLNHDAMYWYRQDPGQGLRLIYYSQIVNDFQKGDIAEGYSVSREKKESFPLTVTSAQKNPTAFYLCASSIDLQGINTEAFFGQGTRLTVV.

The chain recombines TRBV5-1 with TRBJ2-5, with D maybe TRBD2 (6 bases). The germline V gene has CDR1 SGHRS and CDR2 YFSETQ. Trimming removed 4 bases at V and 2 bases at J, with 15 bases between. The CDR3 has 15 amino acids. CDR3 sequence (DNA): TGCGCCAGCAGCGAGGGACTTACTTTACAAGAGACCCAGTACTTC. It specifies CASSEGLTLQETQYF.

V and J are TRBV5-1 and TRBJ2-3; 12 bases match TRBD2. The CDR3 has 16 amino acids. J lost 2 bases, V lost 2 bases, and 3 bases had no gene match. Germline-derived CDR1 and CDR2 are SGHRS and YFSETQ. CDR3 region: CASSFGLAGPTDTQYF. CDR3 nucleotides: TGCGCCAGCAGCTTCGGACTAGCGGGGCCCACAGATACGCAGTATTTT. The full variable domain, rest sourced from reference TRBV5-1 and TRBJ2-3, is KAGVTQTPRYLIKTRGQQVTLSCSPISGHRSVSWYQQTPGQGLQFLFEYFSETQRNKGNFPGRFSGRQFSNSRSEMNVSTLELGDSALYLCASSFGLAGPTDTQYFGPGTRLTVL.

The rearrangement joins TRBV11-2 to TRBJ2-7; 9 nucleotides agree with TRBD2. Germline values: CDR1 SGHAT, CDR2 FQNNGV. Germline trimming cut 2 bases from V and 7 bases from J; bases unmatched to any gene: 6. The CDR3 loop spans 14 amino acids. CDR3 residues: CASSLSLAGWEQYF. Written as DNA, the CDR3 is TGTGCCAGCAGCTTATCCCTAGCGGGGTGGGAGCAGTACTTC.

The V and J genes are TRBV4-2 and TRBJ1-2; D is unresolved. Germline V gives CDR1 LGHNA, CDR2 YNFKEQ. Trimming pared 1 base from V and 8 bases from J, leaving 11 bases between. The CDR3 totals 13 residues. The CDR3 DNA is TGTGCCAGCAGCCAAGGGCGACGGGCAGGCTACACCTTC. Translation gives CASSQGRRAGYTF.